Shown below are 23 T cell receptor beta chains from a single sample sequenced in a study of T cells in Graves' hyperthyroidism and ophthalmopathy. TCR beta CDR3 regions were amplified from RNA transcripts. First-round RT-PCR targeting the TCR CDR3 was performed with the HTBI primer set. MiXCR, applied by TCRdb to the multiplex PCR reads, yields one record per CDR3 protein. The table lists some 600,000 distinct CDR3 sequences, approximately 15% of them singletons. The source material was blood. The receptors here all came from a woman under 40 with Graves' hyperthyroidism that later progressed to Graves' ophthalmopathy.

The V and J genes are TRBV28 and TRBJ2-1; 10 bases align to TRBD1. The CDR3 is 14 residues long. Germline assignment: CDR1 MDHEN and CDR2 SYDVKM. V shed 5 bases, J shed 5 bases, and the junction held 3 bases outside the gene matches. The CDR3 spells CASSDGTGDNEQFF. The CDR3 DNA reads as TGTGCCAGCAGTGACGGGACAGGGGACAATGAGCAGTTCTTC.

Remarks on this clonotype: A read error may produce the germline difference seen at one junction end. This chain links TRBV5-6 with TRBJ1-2; 7 bases align to TRBD1. The CDR3 consists of 13 residues. CDR1 is SGHDT, CDR2 YYEEEE, per germline. The DNA of the CDR3 is TGTGCTAGCAGCTGGGGGGACAGTTATGGCTACACCTTC. Its translation is CASSWGDSYGYTF.

The rearrangement joins TRBV20-1 to TRBJ2-3; D is unclear. Looked up from germline, CDR1 is DFQATT and CDR2 is SNEGSKA (reference sequence). Trimming took 8 bases from V and 8 from J, leaving 14 bases between them. The CDR3 is made up of 11 amino acids. The CDR3 reads CSISFAVTQYF. The CDR3 coding sequence is TGCAGTATCTCATTCGCAGTTACGCAGTATTTT.

This clonotype showed up just a few times. The gene calls are TRBV19 and TRBJ2-7, with 9 bases lining up with TRBD1. The CDR3 is 15 amino acids. Germline lookup yields CDR1 LNHDA and CDR2 SQIVND (reference sequence). V was clipped by 6 bases and J by 0 bases; unmatched bases: 6. The CDR3 is CASRPGTGLSYEQYF. In nucleotides, the CDR3 is TGTGCCAGTAGGCCCGGGACAGGGCTCTCCTACGAGCAGTACTTC.

This clonotype occurred many times. The chain couples TRBV30 to TRBJ1-2, with D uncertain. The CDR3 runs 14 residues. V shed 1 base and J shed 0 bases, with 9 bases lying between them. Germline V gene lookup returns CDR1 GTSNPN and CDR2 SVGIG (reference sequence). The DNA for the CDR3 is TGTGCCTGGAGTGCCCCGGAGACTAACTATGGCTACACCTTC. Protein: CAWSAPETNYGYTF.

In this sample, this clonotype turned up many times. J is TRBJ2-5 and V is TRBV20-1; 8 nucleotides agree with TRBD2. The V segment lost 2 bases and the J segment 4 bases; nucleotides outside the gene matches: 9. Germline V CDR1 and CDR2: DFQATT, SNEGSKA (reference sequence). The CDR3 loop spans 15 amino acids. The CDR3 bases are TGCAGTGCTAGAAGAGCGGGAGAAGGCACAGAGACCCAGTACTTC. Translated, it gives CSARRAGEGTETQYF.

In this sample, this clonotype turned up many times. This rearrangement joins TRBV6-5 to TRBJ1-2; 7 nucleotides agree with TRBD1. The V gene end was trimmed by 2 bases and the J gene end by 7 bases; junction bases not matched to a gene: 7. CDR1 is MNHEY, CDR2 SVGAGI, per germline. The CDR3 loop spans 14 amino acids. The CDR3 reads CASSYRGQEGGYTF. The CDR3 DNA sequence: TGTGCCAGCAGTTACAGGGGGCAGGAGGGTGGCTACACCTTC.

Note on this clonotype: Just one base apart from a much larger clone, this may be a read error. The CDR3 region is CASSHEPHGNQPQHF. In nucleotides, the CDR3 is TGTGCCAGCTCACACGAACCTCATGGCAATCAGCCCCAGCATTTT. The rearrangement joins TRBV18 to TRBJ1-5; D remains unclear. The CDR3 contains 15 residues. The V gene lost 4 bases and the J gene lost 2 bases, with 12 bases spanning the gap. Germline V lookup: CDR1 KGHSH, CDR2 LQKENI.

For this clonotype: One end of the junction varies from germline; a read error may be responsible. The chain employs TRBV30 and TRBJ2-4, with D unresolved. The CDR3 has 14 amino acids. Germline V CDR1 and CDR2: GTSNPN, SVGIG (reference sequence). The DNA for the CDR3 is TGTGCCTGGAGTGTGCCCGAGACCAAAAGCATTCAGTACTTC. It codes for CAWSVPETKSIQYF.

This clonotype was counted many times. The V gene is TRBV15, the J gene TRBJ2-7; 9 bases agree with TRBD2. This CDR3 spans 15 amino acids. Trimming took 0 bases from V and 3 from J; bases not matched to a gene: 3. Germline CDR1 reads LNHNV; CDR2 reads YYDKDF (reference sequence). The CDR3 region is CATSREREGLYEQYF. The CDR3, as DNA: TGTGCCACCAGCAGAGAGCGGGAGGGCCTCTACGAGCAGTACTTC.

This clonotype was found a few times. The V and J genes are TRBV6-1 and TRBJ2-3, with 16 bases aligning to TRBD2. The CDR3 is made up of 18 amino acids. J lost 6 bases, V lost 1 base, and 7 bases had no gene match. Germline CDR1 and CDR2: MNHNS and SASEGT. CDR3 in amino acids: CASSEGGTSGRAWDTQYF. The CDR3 DNA reads as TGTGCCAGCAGTGAAGGGGGGACTAGCGGGAGGGCCTGGGATACGCAGTATTTT.

The chain has TRBV18 and TRBJ1-2; D call uncertain. CDR1 is KGHSH, CDR2 LQKENI, per germline. V shed 2 bases and J shed 6 bases, with 19 bases lying between them. CDR3 size: 16 residues. Here the CDR3 reads CASSPATEGDFDGYTF. CDR3 DNA sequence: TGTGCCAGCTCACCAGCCACCGAGGGAGACTTCGATGGCTACACCTTC.

This clonotype has at least ten counts. This chain uses TRBV2 with TRBJ1-1; a weak D match, TRBD1 (6 bases). The germline V and J ends were trimmed by 5 bases and 6 bases, with 16 bases remaining between them. CDR1 and CDR2 from the germline V gene are SNHLY and FYNNEI. The CDR3 length is 14 residues. CDR3 nucleotides: TGTGCCAGCAGTTCCCCTGATACAGGGTCTGAAGCTTTCTTT. As protein: CASSSPDTGSEAFF.

Points on this clonotype: A junction boundary mismatches the germline segment, possibly from a read error. This sequence joins TRBV11-2 and TRBJ2-4; TRBD2 is a possible D gene (5 bases). The CDR3 spans 17 residues. Looked up from germline, CDR1 is SGHAT and CDR2 is FQNNGV. The CDR3 DNA follows: TGTGCCAGCAGCTTATTGCGGGTGATAGTAGCCAAAGACATTCAGTACTTC. Its protein is CASSLLRVIVAKDIQYF.

This clonotype has at least ten counts. The chain recombines TRBV7-9 with TRBJ2-3, with a possible D match to TRBD1 (6 bases). Germline CDR1 is SEHNR and CDR2 is FQNEAQ (reference sequence). Trimming shortened V by 4 bases and J by 5 bases, and 13 bases separated the two germline ends. The CDR3 totals 14 residues. The CDR3 DNA follows: TGTGCCAGCAGCTCTGCGGCAGGGGTAGATACGCAGTATTTT. This translates into CASSSAAGVDTQYF.

This clonotype was found many times. J is TRBJ1-6 and V is TRBV20-1; D gene ambiguous. From germline, CDR1 is DFQATT and CDR2 SNEGSKA (reference sequence). V was trimmed by 3 bases and J by 5 bases, leaving 14 bases between them. The CDR3 extends over 15 amino acids. In DNA form, the CDR3 reads TGCAGTGCTAGGGAGGCAGGTCGAGATAATTCACCCCTCCACTTT. As protein: CSAREAGRDNSPLHF.

As to this clonotype: A much larger clone differs from this one at a single base, so this may be a read error. The missing conserved phenylalanine or tryptophan at the end of this CDR3 makes a read error likely. This rearrangement joins TRBV7-2 to TRBJ2-3; a possible D gene is TRBD2 (6 bases). This CDR3 is built from 15 residues. V was clipped by 1 base and J by 2 bases, with 10 bases between them. CDR1 is SGHTA, CDR2 FQGNSA, per germline. CDR3 sequence reads: CASSLVGDFTDTQYY. Written as DNA, the CDR3 is TGTGCCAGCAGCTTAGTTGGGGACTTCACAGATACGCAGTATTAT.

At least ten counts were recorded for this clonotype. V usage is TRBV28 and J usage is TRBJ2-5; D unclear. From germline, CDR1 is MDHEN and CDR2 SYDVKM. This CDR3 comprises 16 residues. V dropped 1 base and J dropped 0 bases, with 12 bases sitting between them. CDR3 loop: CASSLLATDDQETQYF. The CDR3 DNA reads as TGTGCCAGCAGTTTATTGGCGACTGACGACCAAGAGACCCAGTACTTC.

This clonotype was counted between two and nine times. The chain couples TRBV7-9 to TRBJ2-1; 14 bases are shared with TRBD2. The V segment lost 4 bases and the J segment 0 bases; nucleotides outside the gene matches: 11. Germline V gives CDR1 SEHNR, CDR2 FQNEAQ (reference sequence). This CDR3 has 20 amino acids. The CDR3 DNA follows: TGTGCCAGCAGCTACCCCGGGACTAGCGGGAGTTTTGGCTCCTACAATGAGCAGTTCTTC. Its translation: CASSYPGTSGSFGSYNEQFF.

There are many counts of this clonotype. This sequence joins TRBV6-1 and TRBJ2-2; D could derive from TRBD1 or TRBD2 (5 bases each). V lost 7 bases and J 3 bases, leaving 12 bases between the germline ends. This CDR3 comprises 14 residues. Germline loops: CDR1 MNHNS, CDR2 SASEGT. The CDR3 nucleotides are TGTGCCAGCACCCCGAGGGGCGACACCGGGGAGCTGTTTTTT. This translates into CASTPRGDTGELFF.

V gene TRBV19 combines with J gene TRBJ2-1; 14 bases are a match to TRBD2. The CDR3 has 18 residues. The germline V gene has CDR1 LNHDA and CDR2 SQIVND (reference sequence). The V gene end was trimmed by 7 bases and the J gene end by 7 bases; junction bases not matched to a gene: 15. The CDR3 is CASNAGLAGVMFENEQFF. The CDR3, as DNA: TGTGCCAGTAATGCGGGACTAGCGGGAGTAATGTTTGAGAATGAGCAGTTCTTC.

The chain joins TRBV15 to TRBJ2-3, with TRBD1 as a possible D gene (6 bases). The CDR3 contains 15 residues. V was cut by 0 bases and J by 3 bases, with 10 bases left in between. Germline CDR1 LNHNV, CDR2 YYDKDF (reference sequence). The CDR3 loop is CATSRDQRGTDTQYF. CDR3 sequence (DNA): TGTGCCACCAGCAGAGATCAAAGGGGGACAGATACGCAGTATTTT.

The V and J genes are TRBV4-1 and TRBJ1-5; the match to TRBD1 covers 8 bases. Germline V gives CDR1 MGHRA, CDR2 YSYEKL. The CDR3 length is 16 residues. Germline trimming cut 1 base from V and 5 bases from J; bases unmatched to any gene: 7. This chain's CDR3 is CASSQARTGTDQPQHF. In DNA form, the CDR3 reads TGCGCCAGCAGCCAAGCACGGACAGGGACCGATCAGCCCCAGCATTTT.